The entry below gives a single T cell receptor beta chain sequence along with its context. No antigen is known for it. This record comes from a study of shared clonotypes between healthy human individuals. V lost 4 bases, J lost 4 bases, and 6 bases stayed unmatched. This CDR3 is built from 14 residues. Germline V gene sequence: CDR1 MNHEY, CDR2 SMNVEV (reference sequence). Study observations and caveats: On the whole, naive subsets had larger estimated richness than memory subsets had.

Clones were read by immunoSEQ multiplex PCR, and TCRdb kept only the in-frame ones, dropping some. The data hold a few million clones, with roughly 93% observed a single time. The V gene is TRBV27, the J gene TRBJ1-1; 7 nucleotides match TRBD1. The sample was naive CD4+ T cells from PBMCs. The sample's subset: CD45RA+ positively selected. The clonotype comes from a man between 18 and 35 years old in good health. Some clones in this sample may be carry-over from other donors' samples. Here the CDR3 DNA reads TGTGCCAGCAGTTCGTTACAGGGGCGCACTGAAGCTTTCTTT. Protein sequence: CASSSLQGRTEAFF.